A selection of T cell receptor beta chains follows, all from one sample in a study of identical twins. Each CDR3 protein is one row after TCRdb ran MiXCR on the 5' RACE reads. The data contain around 280,000 distinct CDR3 sequences, approximately 8.5% of them seen just once; the ten biggest clones take up approximately 2%. The same data also contributed to another study, on yellow fever vaccine responses in identical twins.

Sequenced input: memory (CD45RO+) T cells sorted from blood. The receptors were gathered from a woman in her late teens or twenties in good health. CDR3s include the opening cysteine and the closing phenylalanine or tryptophan. D genes are given only for firm matches. Clone sizes are given selectively: once, few, many, or a class where the clone is expanded.

J gene: TRBJ2-5; V gene: TRBV10-3; clone size: -; D gene: TRBD2; CDR3 protein: CAIGTSGNFGETQYF; CDR3 DNA: TGTGCCATCGGGACTAGCGGGAACTTCGGAGAGACCCAGTACTTC
J gene: TRBJ2-2; V gene: TRBV14; clone size: few; D gene: TRBD1; CDR3 protein: CASSLRTGNTGELFF; CDR3 DNA: TGTGCCAGCAGCCTGCGGACAGGGAACACCGGGGAGCTGTTTTTT
J gene: TRBJ1-3; V gene: TRBV7-2; clone size: many; D gene: -; CDR3 protein: CASSFRQNRVTGNTIYF; CDR3 DNA: TGTGCCAGCAGCTTTAGACAAAATCGGGTTACTGGAAACACCATATATTTT
J gene: TRBJ1-4; V gene: TRBV20-1; clone size: many; D gene: TRBD1; CDR3 protein: CSARDPGGGEKLFF; CDR3 DNA: TGCAGTGCTAGAGATCCAGGGGGAGGTGAAAAACTGTTTTTT
J gene: TRBJ1-5; V gene: TRBV7-9; clone size: few; D gene: -; CDR3 protein: CASSLANSEPQHF; CDR3 DNA: TGTGCCAGCAGCTTAGCTAATTCGGAGCCCCAGCATTTT
J gene: TRBJ2-3; V gene: TRBV24-1; clone size: many; D gene: -; CDR3 protein: CATSDSLGTDTQYF; CDR3 DNA: TGTGCCACCAGTGATTCGTTGGGTACAGATACGCAGTATTTT
J gene: TRBJ2-1; V gene: TRBV24-1; clone size: few; D gene: TRBD2; CDR3 protein: CATSDWGAGGYNEQFF; CDR3 DNA: TGTGCCACCAGTGATTGGGGGGCGGGAGGGTACAATGAGCAGTTCTTC
J gene: TRBJ1-2; V gene: TRBV28; clone size: -; D gene: -; CDR3 protein: CASSIGTAQLYGYTF; CDR3 DNA: TGTGCCAGCAGTATAGGGACGGCTCAACTGTATGGCTACACCTTC
J gene: TRBJ2-2; V gene: TRBV20-1; clone size: -; D gene: -; CDR3 protein: CSARDGLARNTGELFF; CDR3 DNA: TGCAGTGCTAGAGATGGGCTAGCGCGAAACACCGGGGAGCTGTTTTTT
J gene: TRBJ2-3; V gene: TRBV4-1; clone size: few; D gene: -; CDR3 protein: CASHGAESTDTQYF; CDR3 DNA: TGCGCCAGCCACGGGGCGGAAAGCACAGATACGCAGTATTTT
J gene: TRBJ2-3; V gene: TRBV20-1; clone size: few; D gene: -; CDR3 protein: CSASGPPSTDTQYF; CDR3 DNA: TGCAGTGCTAGCGGTCCCCCTAGCACAGATACGCAGTATTTT
J gene: TRBJ1-5; V gene: TRBV12-3/TRBV12-4; clone size: many; D gene: -; CDR3 protein: CASKIGDGNQPQHF; CDR3 DNA: TGTGCCAGCAAGATCGGGGATGGGAATCAGCCCCAGCATTTT
J gene: TRBJ2-1; V gene: TRBV24-1; clone size: many; D gene: TRBD2; CDR3 protein: CATRFLLAGIKFVDNEQFF; CDR3 DNA: TGTGCCACCAGGTTCCTGCTAGCGGGCATTAAGTTTGTAGACAATGAGCAGTTCTTC
J gene: TRBJ1-4; V gene: TRBV6-1; clone size: -; D gene: -; CDR3 protein: CASRRALQGEVEKLFF; CDR3 DNA: TGTGCCAGCCGCAGGGCCCTACAGGGAGAGGTCGAAAAACTGTTTTTT
J gene: TRBJ2-7; V gene: TRBV2; clone size: many; D gene: -; CDR3 protein: CASSGWEDYEQYF; CDR3 DNA: TGTGCCAGCAGTGGATGGGAGGACTACGAGCAGTACTTC
J gene: TRBJ1-1; V gene: TRBV7-2; clone size: many; D gene: -; CDR3 protein: CASSLVKGIKNTEAFF; CDR3 DNA: TGTGCCAGCAGCTTAGTCAAGGGGATCAAGAACACTGAAGCTTTCTTT
J gene: TRBJ1-1; V gene: TRBV7-9; clone size: -; D gene: TRBD1; CDR3 protein: CASSPGTGGLGTEAFF; CDR3 DNA: TGTGCCAGCAGCCCCGGGACAGGGGGTTTGGGCACTGAAGCTTTCTTT
J gene: TRBJ2-7; V gene: TRBV7-6; clone size: many; D gene: TRBD2; CDR3 protein: CASSLQLAGSLREQYF; CDR3 DNA: TGTGCCAGCAGCTTACAACTAGCGGGATCGCTACGCGAGCAGTACTTC
J gene: TRBJ2-2; V gene: TRBV20-1; clone size: few; D gene: TRBD2; CDR3 protein: CSAPGGDTGELFF; CDR3 DNA: TGCAGTGCCCCCGGGGGGGACACCGGGGAGCTGTTTTTT
J gene: TRBJ1-5; V gene: TRBV20-1; clone size: -; D gene: TRBD1; CDR3 protein: CSAHPGGDQPQHF; CDR3 DNA: TGCAGTGCTCACCCAGGGGGGGATCAGCCCCAGCATTTT
J gene: TRBJ2-2; V gene: TRBV29-1; clone size: many; D gene: -; CDR3 protein: CSVERGPSNTGELFF; CDR3 DNA: TGCAGCGTTGAAAGGGGACCCTCTAACACCGGGGAGCTGTTTTTT
J gene: TRBJ1-5; V gene: TRBV6-1; clone size: -; D gene: -; CDR3 protein: CASTTGHGKPQHF; CDR3 DNA: TGTGCCAGCACAACAGGACACGGAAAGCCCCAGCATTTT
J gene: TRBJ2-2; V gene: TRBV5-1; clone size: few; D gene: -; CDR3 protein: CASSKAGGLNTGELFF; CDR3 DNA: TGCGCCAGCAGCAAGGCCGGGGGGCTGAACACCGGGGAGCTGTTTTTT
J gene: TRBJ2-2; V gene: TRBV13; clone size: few; D gene: TRBD2; CDR3 protein: CASSLSGASGGNTGELFF; CDR3 DNA: TGTGCCAGCAGCTTATCCGGTGCTAGCGGGGGAAACACCGGGGAGCTGTTTTTT
J gene: TRBJ2-1; V gene: TRBV20-1; clone size: few; D gene: -; CDR3 protein: CSARPINYGGEQFF; CDR3 DNA: TGCAGTGCTAGACCAATCAACTATGGGGGTGAGCAGTTCTTC
J gene: TRBJ2-1; V gene: TRBV12-3/TRBV12-4; clone size: -; D gene: TRBD2; CDR3 protein: CASSFQRTSGNELFF; CDR3 DNA: TGTGCCAGCAGCTTTCAAAGGACTAGCGGGAATGAGCTGTTCTTC